This entry features one T cell receptor beta chain sequence. Antigen: not known. The V and J ends lost 1 base and 2 bases respectively, with 8 bases between them. Looked up from germline, CDR1 is SGHTA and CDR2 is FQGTGA. CDR3 length: 14 amino acids. The data belong to a study of cytomegalovirus exposure and HLA in healthy donors. Turning to the study itself: According to later analysis, the same platform produced the 120 validation and 666 first-cohort repertoires.

Donors were drawn from the 120-subject validation cohort, separate from the approximately 670-subject first cohort. General study results and limits: Researchers catalogued 160 or so TCR beta chains as cytomegalovirus-associated. The classifier, whose performance was assessed in both the original and validation cohorts, reportedly diagnosed cytomegalovirus status with high specificity and sensitivity.

Sequenced by immunoSEQ multiplex PCR; TCRdb stores in-frame clones only, minus some. The repertoire consists of about 120,000 clones, with roughly 95% occurring once and the leading ten covering less than 2%. The chain recombines TRBV7-3 with TRBJ2-5; TRBD1 is a possible D gene (5 bases). The sequence was collected from a man between 18 and 29 years old in good health and CMV-seronegative. Sequenced material: PBMCs. CDR3 nucleotide sequence: TGTGCCAGCAGCTTAAATCCAGGGCAAGAGACCCAGTACTTC. It translates to CASSLNPGQETQYF.